Each of the 15 T cell receptor beta chains below was sequenced from the same sample in a study of CD8 T cells in Susac syndrome. With random hexamers, roughly 0.5 to 1 ug RNA was reverse transcribed. TCRdb re-analysed the immunoSEQ multiplex PCR reads in MiXCR, keeping a single row per CDR3 protein. The sample records some 160,000 distinct CDR3 sequences, 85% to 95% being singletons. Input material: CD8+ T cells from PBMCs. The receptors were sampled from a human donor with multiple sclerosis.

As DNA, the CDR3 is TGTGCCACCAGCAGTAGCGGGAGGAGTCCAGATACGCAGTATTTT. It is translated as CATSSSGRSPDTQYF. The chain employs TRBV15 and TRBJ2-3; 10 bases match TRBD2. Per the germline V gene, CDR1 is LNHNV and CDR2 is YYDKDF (reference sequence). The junction had 4 bases not matched to a gene; V was cut back by 3 bases and J by 4 bases. The CDR3 spans 15 residues.

J is TRBJ2-2 and V is TRBV15; weak D call: TRBD2 (5 bases). CDR1 is LNHNV, CDR2 YYDKDF, per germline (reference sequence). Deletions cut 0 bases from V and 5 bases from J, with 10 bases between. The CDR3 covers 15 residues. The CDR3, as DNA: TGTGCCACCAGCAGAGACGCTAGCTTAACCGGGGAGCTGTTTTTT. Its protein is CATSRDASLTGELFF.

Only one count was recorded for this clonotype. The chain combines TRBV7-9 with TRBJ2-1; 9 bases map to TRBD2. The CDR3 is 17 amino acids. Looked up from germline, CDR1 is SEHNR and CDR2 is FQNEAQ (reference sequence). J was trimmed by 5 bases and V by 5 bases; bases with no gene match: 13. For the CDR3, the DNA is TGTGCCAGCAGCCCCCTTTCGGGCGGGGGGGCCAACAATGAGCAGTTCTTC. Its protein product is CASSPLSGGGANNEQFF.

The chain employs TRBV15 and TRBJ2-3; 8 bases are shared with TRBD1. With V trimmed by 5 bases and J by 3 bases, 7 bases remained unmatched. The CDR3 contains 15 residues. CDR1 is LNHNV and CDR2 is YYDKDF in the germline V gene (reference sequence). The CDR3 nucleotides are TGTGCCACCAGCGCAAGACAGGGGATAACAGATACGCAGTATTTT. This sequence encodes CATSARQGITDTQYF.

The rearrangement uses TRBV12-3 or TRBV12-4 and TRBJ2-1; D could derive from TRBD1 or TRBD2 (5 bases each). Trimming left V 6 bases short and J 6 bases short, with 15 bases between. This CDR3 has 14 residues. The CDR3 coding sequence is TGTGCCAGCAGCCCACATTCCGGGGCCAATGAGCAGTTCTTC. Translating gives CASSPHSGANEQFF.

This chain connects TRBV19 to TRBJ1-1, with D tentatively TRBD1 (5 bases). The germline V gene encodes CDR1 LNHDA and CDR2 SQIVND (reference sequence). Trimming removed 5 bases from V and 1 base from J, with 29 bases in between. This CDR3 has 20 residues. CDR3 amino acids: CASSGGVPILVQLGNTEAFF. The DNA of the CDR3 is TGTGCCAGTAGTGGGGGGGTACCCATACTCGTCCAGCTTGGGAACACTGAAGCTTTCTTT.

This rearrangement joins TRBV4-2 to TRBJ2-5; 7 nucleotides line up with TRBD2. Germline trimming cut 0 bases from V and 1 base from J; bases unmatched to any gene: 5. The CDR3 has 16 residues. The germline V gene encodes CDR1 LGHNA and CDR2 YNFKEQ. The CDR3 protein is CASSQELTSFQETQYF. The CDR3 DNA reads as TGTGCCAGCAGCCAAGAACTGACTAGCTTCCAAGAGACCCAGTACTTC.

The chain recombines TRBV30 with TRBJ1-5; the D is unclear. Germline loops: CDR1 GTSNPN, CDR2 SVGIG (reference sequence). The CDR3 has 14 amino acids. V shed 3 bases and J shed 5 bases, with 14 bases lying between them. The CDR3 protein is CAWREGGPHQPQHF. The CDR3 nucleotides read TGTGCCTGGAGGGAAGGAGGTCCACATCAGCCCCAGCATTTT. Full variable domain (rest looked up from reference TRBV30 and TRBJ1-5): SQTIHQWPATLVQPVGSPLSLECTVEGTSNPNLYWYRQAAGRGLQLLFYSVGIGQISSEVPQNLSASRPQDRQFILSSKKLLLSDSGFYLCAWREGGPHQPQHFGDGTRLSIL.

The chain joins TRBV2 to TRBJ1-2; D gene unclear. The V and J ends lost 8 bases and 8 bases respectively, with 18 bases between them. This CDR3 region has 13 residues. Germline V lookup: CDR1 SNHLY, CDR2 FYNNEI. CDR3 residues: CASPGFPSAGYTF. The CDR3 region has the DNA TGTGCCAGCCCGGGGTTCCCCTCGGCCGGCTACACCTTC.

The CDR3 DNA follows: TGTGCCTGGATCAAAACAGGCGACACGCAGTATTTT. This codes for CAWIKTGDTQYF. This rearrangement joins TRBV30 to TRBJ2-3; D is perhaps TRBD1 (5 bases). V lost 4 bases and J lost 9, with 14 bases in between. The CDR3 is 12 residues long. CDR1 is GTSNPN and CDR2 is SVGIG in the germline V gene (reference sequence).

J is TRBJ1-1 and V is TRBV29-1; D gene ambiguous. Germline loops: CDR1 SQVTM, CDR2 ANQGSEA. The length of the CDR3 is 10 residues. Trimming stripped 4 bases from V and 4 bases from J, with 4 bases between. This CDR3 reads CSVAGTEAFF. The CDR3 DNA is TGCAGCGTTGCTGGCACTGAAGCTTTCTTT.

The V and J genes are TRBV5-1 and TRBJ2-3; D is perhaps TRBD2 (6 bases). This CDR3 region has 16 residues. Trimming took off 0 bases at V and 1 base at J, with 12 bases between the two ends. Germline lookup yields CDR1 SGHRS and CDR2 YFSETQ. CDR3 residues: CASSLGPSARTDTQYF. In DNA, the CDR3 is TGCGCCAGCAGCTTGGGGCCTAGCGCTCGCACAGATACGCAGTATTTT. Filled out from reference TRBV5-1 and TRBJ2-3, the complete variable domain reads KAGVTQTPRYLIKTRGQQVTLSCSPISGHRSVSWYQQTPGQGLQFLFEYFSETQRNKGNFPGRFSGRQFSNSRSEMNVSTLELGDSALYLCASSLGPSARTDTQYFGPGTRLTVL.

The chain links TRBV12-3 or TRBV12-4 to TRBJ2-6, with D unclear. The V end was cut by 7 bases, the J end by 0 bases, with 13 bases between. The CDR3 has 16 residues. The CDR3 bases are TGTGCCAGCAATCCAGGCACCCTCTCTGGGGCCAACGTCCTGACTTTC. It translates to CASNPGTLSGANVLTF.

This clonotype is a singleton in its sample. V usage is TRBV14 and J usage is TRBJ2-5; TRBD2 aligns across 10 bases. Germline V gives CDR1 SGHDN, CDR2 FVKESK. With 0 bases clipped from V and 0 bases from J, the junction kept 1 base outside the gene matches. The CDR3 sequence is 16 residues long. CDR3 residues: CASSQELAGYQETQYF. The DNA for the CDR3 is TGTGCCAGCAGCCAAGAACTAGCGGGGTACCAAGAGACCCAGTACTTC.

The V gene is TRBV7-9, the J gene TRBJ1-6, with unresolved D. V was trimmed by 1 base and J by 8 bases, leaving 3 bases between them. The CDR3 is 12 residues long. The V gene's germline CDR1 is SEHNR and CDR2 FQNEAQ (reference sequence). CDR3 nucleotides: TGTGCCAGCAGCTTAGGTGATTCACCCCTCCACTTT. Translated: CASSLGDSPLHF.